The 5 T cell receptor beta chains presented below share a single source sample, sequenced in a study of OX40 agonist ivuxolimab in advanced cancers. Measured with immunoSEQ multiplex PCR; TCRdb has only the in-frame clones, and not every one. The sample lists some 35,000 clones, 80% occurring once. The input for sequencing was CD4+ or CD8+ T cells sorted from blood, taken in a trial of the OX40 agonist ivuxolimab. The receptor source for this set is an adult with an advanced solid tumor such as melanoma, head and neck, liver or kidney cancer.

This chain uses TRBV12-5 with TRBJ1-2, with TRBD1 matching over 7 bases. The V segment lost 1 base and the J segment 5 bases; nucleotides outside the gene matches: 10. The CDR3 totals 16 residues. Germline V gene lookup returns CDR1 LGHNT and CDR2 FRNRAP. The CDR3 reads CASGLAGQPRGYGYTF. CDR3 coding DNA: TGTGCTAGTGGTTTGGCGGGACAGCCTCGGGGGTATGGCTACACCTTC.

The chain recombines TRBV5-1 with TRBJ2-6; 8 positions agree with TRBD1. Germline CDR1 reads SGHRS; CDR2 reads YFSETQ. This CDR3 contains 17 residues. V shed 4 bases, J shed 2 bases, and the junction held 8 bases outside the gene matches. The CDR3 sequence: CASSAGTGPTGANVLTF. CDR3 sequence (DNA): TGCGCCAGCAGCGCCGGGACAGGACCCACTGGGGCCAACGTCCTGACTTTC. Full variable domain (rest looked up from reference TRBV5-1 and TRBJ2-6): KAGVTQTPRYLIKTRGQQVTLSCSPISGHRSVSWYQQTPGQGLQFLFEYFSETQRNKGNFPGRFSGRQFSNSRSEMNVSTLELGDSALYLCASSAGTGPTGANVLTFGAGSRLTVL.

The chain uses TRBV7-8 and TRBJ1-3; 7 bases align to TRBD1. CDR1 and CDR2 from the germline V gene are SGHVS and FQNEAQ. Trimming cost V 4 bases and J 4 bases; bases outside gene matches: 10. The CDR3 is made up of 16 amino acids. CDR3 amino acids: CASSSQGRPLGNTIYF. The CDR3 DNA is TGTGCCAGCAGCTCACAGGGGAGACCACTGGGAAACACCATATATTTT. Based on the CDR3 plus reference TRBV7-8 and TRBJ1-3, the full variable domain is GAGVSQSPRYKVAKRGQDVALRCDPISGHVSLFWYQQALGQGPEFLTYFQNEAQLDKSGLPSDRFFAERPEGSVSTLKIQRTQQEDSAVYLCASSSQGRPLGNTIYFGEGSWLTVV.

The chain links TRBV27 to TRBJ1-5; D may be TRBD1 (5 bases). Between the trimmed V and J ends, which lost 8 bases and 5 bases, there was a span of 19 bases. Germline assignment: CDR1 MNHEY and CDR2 SMNVEV (reference sequence). The length of the CDR3 is 15 residues. CDR3 sequence: CASGTGSRRYQPQHF. As DNA, the CDR3 is TGTGCCAGCGGCACAGGATCCAGGAGATATCAGCCCCAGCATTTT.

This chain connects TRBV5-4 to TRBJ1-1, with D perhaps TRBD1 (5 bases). The CDR3 contains 14 residues. V was clipped by 1 base and J by 4 bases, with 11 bases between them. Germline assignment: CDR1 SGHNT and CDR2 YYREEE (reference sequence). This CDR3 is CASSLRGPATEAFF. The DNA for the CDR3 is TGTGCCAGCAGCTTGAGGGGACCGGCCACTGAAGCTTTCTTT.